The rows below give T cell receptor beta chains drawn from one sample of a study of T cell changes during pregnancy in multiple sclerosis. Measured with immunoSEQ multiplex PCR; TCRdb has only the in-frame clones, and not every one. The data contain 30,000 to 40,000 clones, 90% to 95% of them singletons. The sample consisted of CD4+ T cells from peripheral blood mononuclear cells, taken in the third trimester of pregnancy. The receptors here all came from a female donor in good health, enrolled as a control in a pregnancy study. Both conserved end residues are part of each CDR3. Each record gives: V gene, J gene, D gene, clone size, CDR3 protein, CDR3 DNA. The D gene is left open where the match is weak. For some rows the clone size is stated as once, few or many, or as a class when expanded; others skip it.

V: TRBV27; J: TRBJ2-2; D: NA; size: NA; CDR3: CASSLQGDTGELFF; DNA: TGTGCCAGCAGTTTACAGGGCGACACCGGGGAGCTGTTTTTT
V: TRBV6-6; J: TRBJ2-5; D: TRBD2; size: NA; CDR3: CASQTSGGETQYF; DNA: TGTGCCAGCCAGACTAGCGGTGGGGAGACCCAGTACTTC
V: TRBV6-5; J: TRBJ1-4; D: TRBD1; size: NA; CDR3: CASSYSDRGYEKLFF; DNA: TGTGCCAGCAGTTACTCGGACAGGGGGTACGAAAAACTGTTTTTT
V: TRBV28; J: TRBJ2-7; D: TRBD1; size: NA; CDR3: CASSLGGQEVYEQYF; DNA: TGTGCCAGCAGTTTGGGGGGACAGGAGGTCTACGAGCAGTACTTC
V: TRBV28; J: TRBJ1-5; D: NA; size: NA; CDR3: CASRLTVSTFSPQHF; DNA: TGTGCCAGCAGGTTGACAGTCTCCACTTTCTCGCCCCAGCATTTT
V: TRBV7-9; J: TRBJ1-2; D: TRBD1; size: NA; CDR3: CASNDKAGGEDYGYTF; DNA: TGTGCCAGCAACGATAAGGCAGGGGGCGAGGACTATGGCTACACCTTC
V: TRBV10-3; J: TRBJ2-7; D: TRBD1; size: NA; CDR3: CAGMDPGQGSYEQYF; DNA: TGTGCCGGAATGGATCCGGGACAGGGGTCCTACGAGCAGTACTTC
V: TRBV9; J: TRBJ2-5; D: NA; size: NA; CDR3: CASSLGAGEARETQYF; DNA: TGTGCCAGCAGCTTGGGGGCAGGGGAAGCAAGAGAGACCCAGTACTTC
V: TRBV5-4; J: TRBJ2-1; D: TRBD2; size: NA; CDR3: CASSFSGSHGEQFF; DNA: TGTGCCAGCAGCTTTAGCGGGAGTCATGGTGAGCAGTTCTTC
V: TRBV18; J: TRBJ2-7; D: TRBD1; size: NA; CDR3: CASSHDRGAYEQYF; DNA: TGTGCCAGCTCACACGACAGGGGGGCCTACGAGCAGTACTTC
V: TRBV5-4; J: TRBJ1-1; D: NA; size: few; CDR3: CASSLPGRGTEAFF; DNA: TGTGCCAGCAGCTTGCCGGGGAGGGGCACTGAAGCTTTCTTT
V: TRBV7-8; J: TRBJ2-1; D: NA; size: NA; CDR3: CASSLARGRLNNEQFF; DNA: TGTGCCAGCAGCTTAGCGCGGGGGCGGTTAAACAATGAGCAGTTCTTC
V: TRBV4-2; J: TRBJ2-7; D: TRBD2; size: NA; CDR3: CASSQKPGSGGGYEQYF; DNA: TGTGCCAGCAGCCAAAAACCGGGCAGCGGGGGAGGCTACGAGCAGTACTTC
V: TRBV28; J: TRBJ2-7; D: NA; size: NA; CDR3: CASSLLFYEQYF; DNA: TGTGCCAGCAGCCTCCTATTCTACGAGCAGTACTTC
V: TRBV5-6; J: TRBJ1-1; D: NA; size: NA; CDR3: CASRRRREMEITEAFF; DNA: TGTGCCAGCAGAAGGAGGCGGGAAATGGAGATCACTGAAGCTTTCTTT
V: TRBV30; J: TRBJ1-1; D: TRBD1; size: few; CDR3: CAWSVQGSTEAFF; DNA: TGTGCCTGGAGTGTACAGGGGAGCACTGAAGCTTTCTTT
V: TRBV11-2; J: TRBJ2-7; D: NA; size: once; CDR3: CASSSLYEQYF; DNA: TGTGCCAGCAGCTCACTCTACGAGCAGTACTTC
V: TRBV28; J: TRBJ2-7; D: TRBD1; size: NA; CDR3: CASRQGAYEQYF; DNA: TGTGCCAGCAGACAGGGGGCGTACGAGCAGTACTTC
V: TRBV19; J: TRBJ1-4; D: NA; size: NA; CDR3: CASSNRRVVNEKLFF; DNA: TGTGCCAGTAGTAATCGTCGGGTGGTAAATGAAAAACTGTTTTTT
V: TRBV7-3; J: TRBJ2-3; D: NA; size: NA; CDR3: CASSSASTDTQYF; DNA: TGTGCCAGCAGCAGCGCTAGCACAGATACGCAGTATTTT